Presented here are 19 T cell receptor beta chains from one specimen sequenced in a study of early T cells in non-severe SARS-CoV-2 infection. MiXCR, run by TCRdb on the 5' RACE reads, gives a single entry per CDR3 protein. The sample consists of tens of thousands of distinct CDR3 sequences, approximately 14% of them appearing once. The sequencing input was whole blood. The receptors here all came from an adult who was a healthcare worker with PCR-confirmed SARS-CoV-2 infection or an uninfected control (not recorded which).

This chain links TRBV7-2 with TRBJ2-7; D not certain. Trimming removed 3 bases from V and 3 bases from J, with 9 bases in between. The CDR3 length is 13 residues. Germline-derived CDR1 and CDR2 are SGHTA and FQGNSA. The chain's CDR3 is CASSFGRYYEQYV. The CDR3 DNA reads TGTGCCAGCAGCTTCGGCAGATACTACGAGCAGTACGTC.

This clonotype has ten or more counts. This chain connects TRBV5-6 to TRBJ1-4; D uncertain. Germline CDR1 reads SGHDT; CDR2 reads YYEEEE. The CDR3 length is 12 residues. Trimming took off 7 bases at V and 8 bases at J, with 12 bases between the two ends. The CDR3 sequence: CASGNVTEKLFF. The CDR3 nucleotides are TGTGCCAGCGGAAACGTTACAGAAAAACTGTTTTTT.

The chain links TRBV5-1 to TRBJ2-5; TRBD1 aligns across 8 bases. Germline assignment: CDR1 SGHRS and CDR2 YFSETQ. Trimming took 3 bases from V and 5 from J; bases not matched to a gene: 9. The length of the CDR3 is 15 residues. The CDR3 sequence is CASSSRTGSLETQYF. CDR3 nucleotides: TGCGCCAGCAGCTCACGGACAGGGAGTTTGGAGACCCAGTACTTC.

The chain is built from TRBV27 and TRBJ2-5; the D gene is possibly TRBD1 (5 bases). Germline V gives CDR1 MNHEY, CDR2 SMNVEV (reference sequence). The V end was cut by 4 bases, the J end by 5 bases, with 11 bases between. This CDR3 comprises 13 residues. This chain's CDR3 is CASSSGRYETQYF. DNA of the CDR3: TGTGCCAGCAGTTCAGGGCGTTACGAGACCCAGTACTTC.

This clonotype came up many times. V and J are TRBV29-1 and TRBJ1-6, with 8 bases lining up with TRBD1. Unmatched junction bases numbered 6, after V lost 7 bases and J lost 7 bases. CDR1 SQVTM and CDR2 ANQGSEA come from the germline V gene. The length of the CDR3 is 13 residues. The CDR3 is CSAGQGSNSPLHF. In DNA form, the CDR3 reads TGCAGCGCTGGACAGGGCTCCAATTCACCCCTCCACTTT.

This clonotype has only a few counts. The chain carries TRBV3-1 and TRBJ1-6; D uncertain. The CDR3 covers 16 residues. V dropped 6 bases and J dropped 5 bases, with 17 bases sitting between them. The V gene's germline CDR1 is LGHDT and CDR2 YNNKEL (reference sequence). The CDR3: CASSRFFQGNNSPLHF. Written as DNA, the CDR3 is TGTGCCAGCAGTCGCTTCTTTCAAGGGAATAATTCACCCCTCCACTTT.

CDR3 in amino acids: CASSAKLAGARVEQFF. CDR3 nucleotides: TGTGCCAGCAGTGCTAAACTAGCGGGGGCGAGGGTGGAGCAGTTCTTC. V is TRBV6-1 and J is TRBJ2-1; 11 positions match TRBD2. The trim removed 4 bases at V and 10 bases at J, leaving 12 bases unmatched. Per germline, CDR1 MNHNS and CDR2 SASEGT. The CDR3 is made up of 16 amino acids.

This clonotype was counted at least ten times. V is TRBV20-1 and J is TRBJ1-6; no definite D call. Germline lookup yields CDR1 DFQATT and CDR2 SNEGSKA (reference sequence). The CDR3 loop spans 15 amino acids. The V end lost 0 bases, the J end lost 9 bases, and 15 bases lay between the germline ends. CDR3 loop: CSARDRLAPTSPLHF. The CDR3 nucleotides are TGCAGTGCTAGAGATCGGCTTGCGCCTACTTCACCCCTCCACTTT.

This chain joins TRBV3-1 and TRBJ2-3; possible D gene TRBD2, 5 bases. Germline V gene sequence: CDR1 LGHDT, CDR2 YNNKEL (reference sequence). Trimming stripped 8 bases from V and 4 bases from J, with 10 bases between. CDR3 size: 12 residues. CDR3 DNA: TGTGCCAGCGGTAGCGTCGCAGATACGCAGTATTTT. Translating it yields CASGSVADTQYF.

This clonotype turned up a few times. The chain links TRBV5-1 to TRBJ2-3; 8 bases are a match to TRBD2. The CDR3 is 17 amino acids. J gave up 1 base and V 2 bases, and 9 bases lay outside the gene matches. From germline, CDR1 is SGHRS and CDR2 YFSETQ. The DNA of the CDR3 is TGCGCCAGCAGCTTCTCCAGCGGGGGTGTCGGCACAGATACGCAGTATTTT. Residues: CASSFSSGGVGTDTQYF.

CDR3 residues: CASSRGKTYEQYV. The CDR3 DNA reads TGTGCCAGCAGTAGGGGGAAGACCTACGAGCAGTACGTC. The chain recombines TRBV28 with TRBJ2-7; D is possibly TRBD1 (6 bases). Trimming removed 5 bases from V and 2 bases from J, with 10 bases in between. Per germline, CDR1 MDHEN and CDR2 SYDVKM. The CDR3 runs 13 residues.

The chain is built from TRBV11-2 and TRBJ2-1; tentatively, D is TRBD1 (5 bases). The germline gives CDR1 SGHAT, CDR2 FQNNGV. V was cut by 0 bases and J by 1 base, with 7 bases left in between. This CDR3 spans 15 amino acids. In DNA form, the CDR3 reads TGTGCCAGCAGCTTAGAACAGGAATCCTACAATGAGCAGTTCTTC. Translation gives CASSLEQESYNEQFF. The full variable domain, with the rest looked up from reference TRBV11-2 and TRBJ2-1, is EAGVAQSPRYKIIEKRQSVAFWCNPISGHATLYWYQQILGQGPKLLIQFQNNGVVDDSQLPKDRFSAERLKGVDSTLKIQPAKLEDSAVYLCASSLEQESYNEQFFGPGTRLTVL.

This clonotype turned up a few times. The chain couples TRBV20-1 to TRBJ2-4; D possibly matches TRBD1 or TRBD2 (6 bases each). V gave up 3 bases and J gave up 2 bases, with 17 bases separating them. This CDR3 spans 16 amino acids. Germline values: CDR1 DFQATT, CDR2 SNEGSKA (reference sequence). CDR3 amino acids: CSASLYRGLTKNIQYF. In DNA form, the CDR3 reads TGCAGTGCTAGTTTGTATCGGGGGCTAACCAAAAACATTCAGTACTTC.

This clonotype occurred many times. The gene calls are TRBV6-6 and TRBJ1-2, with 7 bases fitting TRBD1. The germline V gene encodes CDR1 MNHNY and CDR2 SVGAGI (reference sequence). J lost 2 bases, V lost 7 bases, and 4 bases had no gene match. This CDR3 comprises 13 residues. The CDR3 nucleotides are TGTGCCAGCATACGGGGACAGAACTATGGCTACACCTTC. Its protein product is CASIRGQNYGYTF.

The chain uses TRBV2 and TRBJ1-5; TRBD1 agrees at 8 bases. The CDR3 has 14 amino acids. The germline V gene has CDR1 SNHLY and CDR2 FYNNEI. The V and J ends lost 8 bases and 4 bases, in that order; junction bases with no gene match: 7. CDR3 coding DNA: TGTGCCAGCGGTCAGGGGGCGCGAAATCAGCCCCAGCATTTT. Amino acid sequence: CASGQGARNQPQHF. The full variable domain, rest sourced from reference TRBV2 and TRBJ1-5, is EPEVTQTPSHQVTQMGQEVILRCVPISNHLYFYWYRQILGQKVEFLVSFYNNEISEKSEIFDDQFSVERPDGSNFTLKIRSTKLEDSAMYFCASGQGARNQPQHFGDGTRLSIL.

V gene TRBV10-3 combines with J gene TRBJ1-2, with 8 bases fitting TRBD1. Germline V gene lookup returns CDR1 ENHRY and CDR2 SYGVKD. The length of the CDR3 is 15 residues. Losses at the gene ends were 0 bases for V and 8 bases for J; bases not matched to a gene: 8. DNA for the CDR3: TGTGCCATCAGTGAGTCAACCCCCGACAGGGGCGGCTACACCTTC. Amino acid sequence: CAISESTPDRGGYTF.

This clonotype was seen repeatedly, ten times or more. The gene calls are TRBV5-4 and TRBJ1-4, with a weak D call TRBD1 (6 bases). CDR1 and CDR2 (germline): SGHNT, YYREEE (reference sequence). The CDR3 extends over 14 amino acids. V was trimmed by 4 bases and J by 4 bases, leaving 11 bases between them. This chain's CDR3 is CASSMGAVNEKLFF. DNA of the CDR3: TGTGCCAGCAGCATGGGGGCCGTTAATGAAAAACTGTTTTTT.

This clonotype was recorded a few times. The rearrangement uses TRBV3-1 and TRBJ1-1, with 7 nucleotides matching TRBD1. The CDR3 length is 14 residues. Losses at the gene ends were 5 bases for V and 6 bases for J; bases not matched to a gene: 9. Germline V gene lookup returns CDR1 LGHDT and CDR2 YNNKEL (reference sequence). For the CDR3, the DNA is TGTGCCAGCAGCTGGGACAGAGAATCCCCTGAAGCTTTCTTT. Translated: CASSWDRESPEAFF.

This clonotype was seen ten or more times. The chain links TRBV6-2 or TRBV6-3 to TRBJ2-7, with 7 bases aligning to TRBD1. Germline V gene data show CDR1 as MNHEY and CDR2 as SVGEGT. The ends lost 2 bases at V and 3 bases at J; junction bases unmatched: 4. This CDR3 region has 14 residues. CDR3 nucleotide sequence: TGTGCCAGCAGTTACCGGACAGGTCACTACGAGCAGTACTTC. Translating it yields CASSYRTGHYEQYF.